Below, 29 T cell receptor beta chains from the same sample are listed, as sequenced in a study of blood T cells in healthy people across ages. It was with a sample-barcoded 5' primer and a J-beta primer mix that a second PCR of about 6 to 12 cycles was run. TCRdb itself ran the 5' RACE reads through MiXCR, one entry per CDR3 protein. The repertoire holds about 1 million distinct CDR3 sequences, with more than 35% as singletons. The source material was blood. The receptor source for this set is a woman in her sixties or seventies in good health.

V and J are TRBV12-3 or TRBV12-4 and TRBJ1-2; the D is unclear. This CDR3 has 13 residues. The ends were cut back, 8 bases at V and 7 bases at J, with 17 bases in the middle. The CDR3 loop reads CASRTPGASGYTF. CDR3 DNA: TGTGCCAGCCGTACCCCGGGAGCGAGTGGCTACACCTTC.

CDR3 in amino acids: CASSLAGTGLDQPQHF. CDR3 coding DNA: TGTGCCAGCAGTTTAGCCGGGACAGGTCTCGATCAGCCCCAGCATTTT. This sequence joins TRBV27 and TRBJ1-5; 8 bases are a match to TRBD1. CDR3 length: 16 amino acids. Trimming took 2 bases from V and 5 from J; bases not matched to a gene: 8. Germline assignment: CDR1 MNHEY and CDR2 SMNVEV (reference sequence).

V gene TRBV9 combines with J gene TRBJ1-6, with D possibly TRBD1 on 5 matching bases. The CDR3 is 15 residues long. Per the germline V gene, CDR1 is SGDLS and CDR2 is YYNGEE. V was cut by 0 bases and J by 13 bases, with 17 bases left in between. CDR3 DNA: TGTGCCAGCAGCGTAGAGGGGCGACTGGGGAGTCCCCTCCACTTT. It encodes CASSVEGRLGSPLHF.

The CDR3: CASSPGLAGELFF. The CDR3 DNA is TGTGCCAGCAGTCCTGGACTAGCCGGGGAGCTGTTTTTT. The rearrangement links TRBV12-3 or TRBV12-4 to TRBJ2-2, with 7 nucleotides matching TRBD2. This CDR3 comprises 13 residues. J gave up 6 bases and V 5 bases, and 3 bases lay outside the gene matches.

This rearrangement joins TRBV21-1 to TRBJ2-3; TRBD2, the table's D call, lacks a check against the DNA. TRBV21-1 is noted as a pseudogene. The CDR3 has 14 amino acids. The chain's CDR3 is CARSLEVGTDTQYF. The CDR3 region has the DNA TGTGCCAGGAGTTTGGAGGTCGGCACAGATACGCAGTATTTT.

The rearrangement joins TRBV3-1 to TRBJ2-1, with 10 nucleotides matching TRBD2. This CDR3 contains 16 residues. After removal of 0 bases from V and 4 bases from J, the junction contained 3 bases not matched to a gene. Germline assignment: CDR1 LGHDT and CDR2 YNNKEL (reference sequence). CDR3 sequence reads: CASSQDGLAAYNEQFF. CDR3 bases: TGTGCCAGCAGCCAAGATGGACTAGCGGCTTACAATGAGCAGTTCTTC.

The V gene is TRBV28, the J gene TRBJ1-5; tentative D call: TRBD1 (5 bases). This CDR3 spans 13 amino acids. The V gene's germline CDR1 is MDHEN and CDR2 SYDVKM. V was pared by 6 bases and J by 4 bases, with 10 bases between. In nucleotides, the CDR3 is TGTGCCAGCAGGTCCTCAGGGAATCAGCCCCAGCATTTT. Protein sequence: CASRSSGNQPQHF.

This chain connects TRBV20-1 to TRBJ1-5; D not resolved. CDR3 length equals 12 residues. CDR1 is DFQATT and CDR2 is SNEGSKA in the germline V gene (reference sequence). V gave up 7 bases and J gave up 3 bases, with 10 bases separating them. CDR3 in amino acids: CSVRRTNQPQHF. The CDR3 DNA follows: TGCAGTGTGAGGAGGACCAATCAGCCCCAGCATTTT.

The chain uses TRBV27 and TRBJ1-1; D is possibly TRBD1 (5 bases). The germline V gene encodes CDR1 MNHEY and CDR2 SMNVEV (reference sequence). The length of the CDR3 is 11 residues. The germline V and J ends were trimmed by 6 bases and 7 bases, with 9 bases remaining between them. The chain's CDR3 is CASRSGGEAFF. For the CDR3, the DNA is TGTGCCAGCAGGTCCGGGGGTGAAGCTTTCTTT.

The chain uses TRBV20-1 and TRBJ2-5; D may be TRBD2 (6 bases). V was cut by 6 bases and J by 2 bases, with 10 bases left in between. This CDR3 is 12 amino acids long. Germline CDR1 DFQATT, CDR2 SNEGSKA (reference sequence). The CDR3 DNA is TGCAGTGCGGGGCTAGCGCAAGAGACCCAGTACTTC. Protein sequence: CSAGLAQETQYF.

The V call is TRBV12-3 or TRBV12-4, the J call TRBJ1-5; 8 bases fit TRBD1. The CDR3 has 14 amino acids. J gave up 6 bases and V 5 bases, and 6 bases lay outside the gene matches. The CDR3 loop is CASSAGGAGQPQHF. The CDR3 DNA is TGTGCCAGCAGTGCAGGGGGCGCGGGTCAGCCCCAGCATTTT.

This clonotype has more than one count but fewer than ten. V gene TRBV11-2 combines with J gene TRBJ2-3; D possibly matches TRBD1 or TRBD2 (7 bases each). Trimming cost V 4 bases and J 2 bases, with 16 bases left between them. Germline CDR1 is SGHAT and CDR2 is FQNNGV. CDR3 length equals 16 residues. The CDR3 region has the DNA TGTGCCAGCAGCTCCGACAGGGAGGGTTCCACAGATACGCAGTATTTT. This codes for CASSSDREGSTDTQYF.

This clonotype was observed once. The chain uses TRBV20-1 and TRBJ2-3; TRBD1 aligns across 7 bases. The ends lost 3 bases at V and 4 bases at J; junction bases unmatched: 7. Germline CDR1 and CDR2: DFQATT and SNEGSKA (reference sequence). CDR3 length: 14 residues. CDR3 DNA sequence: TGCAGTGCTAGGACAGGGATTTTGGCAGATACGCAGTATTTT. Translating it yields CSARTGILADTQYF.

This clonotype was seen ten or more times. The chain has TRBV7-8 and TRBJ2-7; 11 nucleotides match TRBD2. Trimming removed 2 bases from V and 4 bases from J; junction bases left unmatched: 10. Per the germline V gene, CDR1 is SGHVS and CDR2 is FQNEAQ. The CDR3 is made up of 17 amino acids. CDR3 coding DNA: TGTGCCAGCAGCTTATACCCGACTAGCGGGAAAGTTTACGAGCAGTACTTC. Amino acids: CASSLYPTSGKVYEQYF.

The CDR3 DNA reads TGTGCCAGCAGCCAAGGGCGCAGGTACGATGAGACCCAGTACTTC. Translation: CASSQGRRYDETQYF. The chain is built from TRBV14 and TRBJ2-5; D remains ambiguous. CDR1 is SGHDN, CDR2 FVKESK, per germline. The CDR3 extends over 15 amino acids. Trimming left V 1 base short and J 5 bases short, with 14 bases between.

This clonotype showed up just once. At one boundary the junction diverges from the germline segment, which might be a read error. V usage is TRBV6-1 and J usage is TRBJ1-2; D not resolved. The germline gives CDR1 MNHNS, CDR2 SASEGT. This CDR3 has 11 residues. CDR3 DNA sequence: TGTGCCAGCAGGGAAGGGTTTGGTTACACCTTC. Its translation: CASREGFGYTF.

Turning to this clonotype: Given a much more abundant clone one base away, this may be a read error. V gene TRBV10-3 combines with J gene TRBJ2-7; D may match TRBD1 or TRBD2 (5 bases each). Germline V gives CDR1 ENHRY, CDR2 SYGVKD. V was clipped by 4 bases and J by 5 bases, with 18 bases between them. The length of the CDR3 is 15 residues. The CDR3 sequence: CAISGGVTVSHEQYF. The CDR3 nucleotides are TGTGCCATCAGTGGGGGAGTGACAGTTTCCCACGAGCAGTACTTC.

The chain is built from TRBV12-3 or TRBV12-4 and TRBJ2-7, with 10 bases matching TRBD1. The CDR3 has 15 amino acids. The V gene end was trimmed by 6 bases and the J gene end by 2 bases; junction bases not matched to a gene: 7. This CDR3 is CASRRTGGIAYEQYF. DNA of the CDR3: TGTGCCAGCAGAAGGACAGGGGGTATTGCCTACGAGCAGTACTTC.

This clonotype was observed a few times. The chain recombines TRBV7-8 with TRBJ2-4; D might be TRBD2 (6 bases). Germline assignment: CDR1 SGHVS and CDR2 FQNEAQ. The V gene lost 3 bases and the J gene lost 8 bases, with 11 bases spanning the gap. The CDR3 covers 13 residues. CDR3 protein: CASSFGGTDIQYF. The CDR3 DNA reads as TGTGCCAGCAGCTTCGGGGGTACGGACATTCAGTACTTC.

Points on this clonotype: A much larger clone lies a single base off, so this may be a read error. This chain links TRBV10-3 with TRBJ2-7, with 8 bases fitting TRBD1. This CDR3 has 14 residues. Germline V gene data show CDR1 as ENHRY and CDR2 as SYGVKD. After removal of 5 bases from V and 7 bases from J, the junction contained 10 bases not matched to a gene. DNA for the CDR3: TGTGCCATCAGTTCGGCAGGGGGCGCAGCAGAGCAGTACTTC. Its protein is CAISSAGGAAEQYF.

This clonotype has only a few counts. CDR3 nucleotide sequence: TGTGCCAGCAGCTTAAACGGGAGGGCAGGTGAGCAGTTCTTC. Amino acid sequence: CASSLNGRAGEQFF. The chain recombines TRBV7-2 with TRBJ2-1; 8 bases align to TRBD2. Germline V lookup: CDR1 SGHTA, CDR2 FQGNSA. V shed 2 bases, J shed 9 bases, and the junction held 6 bases outside the gene matches. The CDR3 has 14 residues.

The chain links TRBV5-1 to TRBJ2-3; 8 bases line up with TRBD1. The germline CDR1 and CDR2 sequences are SGHRS and YFSETQ. Trimming removed 0 bases from V and 5 bases from J; junction bases left unmatched: 14. CDR3 length: 18 amino acids. The CDR3 region is CASSLATGGQGAGDTQYF. DNA of the CDR3: TGCGCCAGCAGCTTGGCCACTGGCGGCCAGGGGGCCGGAGATACGCAGTATTTT. The whole variable domain, filled in from reference TRBV5-1 and TRBJ2-3, reads KAGVTQTPRYLIKTRGQQVTLSCSPISGHRSVSWYQQTPGQGLQFLFEYFSETQRNKGNFPGRFSGRQFSNSRSEMNVSTLELGDSALYLCASSLATGGQGAGDTQYFGPGTRLTVL.

This clonotype has only one observation. This sequence may be a read error, since a much larger clone differs from it by one base. The rearrangement links TRBV29-1 to TRBJ2-6; perhaps TRBD1 as D (6 bases). CDR3 length equals 15 residues. The V gene's germline CDR1 is SQVTM and CDR2 ANQGSEA. CDR3 amino acids: CSVAGTNPGASVLTF. DNA of the CDR3: TGCAGCGTTGCCGGGACAAACCCTGGGGCCAGCGTCCTGACTTTC.

The rearrangement joins TRBV9 to TRBJ2-1; D is unresolved. The germline V and J ends were trimmed by 0 bases and 5 bases, with 9 bases remaining between them. The CDR3 covers 14 residues. The V gene's germline CDR1 is SGDLS and CDR2 YYNGEE. In DNA, the CDR3 is TGTGCCAGCAGCGTAGGGGGTCCCCACAATGAGCAGTTCTTC. Translation gives CASSVGGPHNEQFF.

The CDR3 coding sequence is TGTGCCAGCAGCACCGGGACAGGAGGACTAGGAGCCCACAATGAGCAGTTCTTC. Its translation is CASSTGTGGLGAHNEQFF. The chain combines TRBV25-1 with TRBJ2-1; D is perhaps TRBD1 (8 bases). Trimming took 6 bases from V and 5 from J, leaving 26 bases between them. In germline, CDR1 is MGHDK, CDR2 SYGVNS. This CDR3 region has 18 residues.

This rearrangement joins TRBV30 to TRBJ1-1, with 7 bases matching TRBD1. Germline CDR1 reads GTSNPN; CDR2 reads SVGIG (reference sequence). There are 14 residues in the CDR3. Unmatched junction bases numbered 7, after V lost 4 bases and J lost 2 bases. The CDR3 nucleotides are TGTGCCTGGAACATGGACAGGAGAAACACTGAAGCTTTCTTT. Protein: CAWNMDRRNTEAFF. Full variable domain (rest looked up from reference TRBV30 and TRBJ1-1): SQTIHQWPATLVQPVGSPLSLECTVEGTSNPNLYWYRQAAGRGLQLLFYSVGIGQISSEVPQNLSASRPQDRQFILSSKKLLLSDSGFYLCAWNMDRRNTEAFFGQGTRLTVV.

This chain connects TRBV20-1 to TRBJ2-3; 16 nucleotides line up with TRBD2. Germline V gives CDR1 DFQATT, CDR2 SNEGSKA (reference sequence). The CDR3 sequence is 16 residues long. The V gene end was trimmed by 3 bases and the J gene end by 4 bases; junction bases not matched to a gene: 4. The chain's CDR3 is CSASPGTSGRADTQYF. The CDR3 region has the DNA TGCAGTGCTAGCCCCGGGACTAGCGGGAGGGCAGATACGCAGTATTTT.

Comment on this clonotype: The junction shows a germline mismatch at one end, possibly a read error. The J gene is TRBJ2-7, the V gene TRBV20-1; D not certain. The CDR3 runs 14 residues. The V gene's germline CDR1 is DFQATT and CDR2 SNEGSKA (reference sequence). This CDR3 is CSARDLKGGYEQYF. In nucleotides, the CDR3 is TGCAGTGCCAGAGATCTAAAGGGTGGATATGAGCAGTACTTC.

As for this clonotype: The junction departs from germline at one end; a sequencing error may be responsible. The chain recombines TRBV10-1 with TRBJ2-3; D may be TRBD1 (5 bases). Germline V lookup: CDR1 WNHNN, CDR2 SYGVQD (reference sequence). The CDR3 extends over 15 amino acids. CDR3 sequence (DNA): TGCGCCGGCAGTGACAGTGGCCTAGATATCGATACGCAGTATTTT. Protein: CAGSDSGLDIDTQYF.